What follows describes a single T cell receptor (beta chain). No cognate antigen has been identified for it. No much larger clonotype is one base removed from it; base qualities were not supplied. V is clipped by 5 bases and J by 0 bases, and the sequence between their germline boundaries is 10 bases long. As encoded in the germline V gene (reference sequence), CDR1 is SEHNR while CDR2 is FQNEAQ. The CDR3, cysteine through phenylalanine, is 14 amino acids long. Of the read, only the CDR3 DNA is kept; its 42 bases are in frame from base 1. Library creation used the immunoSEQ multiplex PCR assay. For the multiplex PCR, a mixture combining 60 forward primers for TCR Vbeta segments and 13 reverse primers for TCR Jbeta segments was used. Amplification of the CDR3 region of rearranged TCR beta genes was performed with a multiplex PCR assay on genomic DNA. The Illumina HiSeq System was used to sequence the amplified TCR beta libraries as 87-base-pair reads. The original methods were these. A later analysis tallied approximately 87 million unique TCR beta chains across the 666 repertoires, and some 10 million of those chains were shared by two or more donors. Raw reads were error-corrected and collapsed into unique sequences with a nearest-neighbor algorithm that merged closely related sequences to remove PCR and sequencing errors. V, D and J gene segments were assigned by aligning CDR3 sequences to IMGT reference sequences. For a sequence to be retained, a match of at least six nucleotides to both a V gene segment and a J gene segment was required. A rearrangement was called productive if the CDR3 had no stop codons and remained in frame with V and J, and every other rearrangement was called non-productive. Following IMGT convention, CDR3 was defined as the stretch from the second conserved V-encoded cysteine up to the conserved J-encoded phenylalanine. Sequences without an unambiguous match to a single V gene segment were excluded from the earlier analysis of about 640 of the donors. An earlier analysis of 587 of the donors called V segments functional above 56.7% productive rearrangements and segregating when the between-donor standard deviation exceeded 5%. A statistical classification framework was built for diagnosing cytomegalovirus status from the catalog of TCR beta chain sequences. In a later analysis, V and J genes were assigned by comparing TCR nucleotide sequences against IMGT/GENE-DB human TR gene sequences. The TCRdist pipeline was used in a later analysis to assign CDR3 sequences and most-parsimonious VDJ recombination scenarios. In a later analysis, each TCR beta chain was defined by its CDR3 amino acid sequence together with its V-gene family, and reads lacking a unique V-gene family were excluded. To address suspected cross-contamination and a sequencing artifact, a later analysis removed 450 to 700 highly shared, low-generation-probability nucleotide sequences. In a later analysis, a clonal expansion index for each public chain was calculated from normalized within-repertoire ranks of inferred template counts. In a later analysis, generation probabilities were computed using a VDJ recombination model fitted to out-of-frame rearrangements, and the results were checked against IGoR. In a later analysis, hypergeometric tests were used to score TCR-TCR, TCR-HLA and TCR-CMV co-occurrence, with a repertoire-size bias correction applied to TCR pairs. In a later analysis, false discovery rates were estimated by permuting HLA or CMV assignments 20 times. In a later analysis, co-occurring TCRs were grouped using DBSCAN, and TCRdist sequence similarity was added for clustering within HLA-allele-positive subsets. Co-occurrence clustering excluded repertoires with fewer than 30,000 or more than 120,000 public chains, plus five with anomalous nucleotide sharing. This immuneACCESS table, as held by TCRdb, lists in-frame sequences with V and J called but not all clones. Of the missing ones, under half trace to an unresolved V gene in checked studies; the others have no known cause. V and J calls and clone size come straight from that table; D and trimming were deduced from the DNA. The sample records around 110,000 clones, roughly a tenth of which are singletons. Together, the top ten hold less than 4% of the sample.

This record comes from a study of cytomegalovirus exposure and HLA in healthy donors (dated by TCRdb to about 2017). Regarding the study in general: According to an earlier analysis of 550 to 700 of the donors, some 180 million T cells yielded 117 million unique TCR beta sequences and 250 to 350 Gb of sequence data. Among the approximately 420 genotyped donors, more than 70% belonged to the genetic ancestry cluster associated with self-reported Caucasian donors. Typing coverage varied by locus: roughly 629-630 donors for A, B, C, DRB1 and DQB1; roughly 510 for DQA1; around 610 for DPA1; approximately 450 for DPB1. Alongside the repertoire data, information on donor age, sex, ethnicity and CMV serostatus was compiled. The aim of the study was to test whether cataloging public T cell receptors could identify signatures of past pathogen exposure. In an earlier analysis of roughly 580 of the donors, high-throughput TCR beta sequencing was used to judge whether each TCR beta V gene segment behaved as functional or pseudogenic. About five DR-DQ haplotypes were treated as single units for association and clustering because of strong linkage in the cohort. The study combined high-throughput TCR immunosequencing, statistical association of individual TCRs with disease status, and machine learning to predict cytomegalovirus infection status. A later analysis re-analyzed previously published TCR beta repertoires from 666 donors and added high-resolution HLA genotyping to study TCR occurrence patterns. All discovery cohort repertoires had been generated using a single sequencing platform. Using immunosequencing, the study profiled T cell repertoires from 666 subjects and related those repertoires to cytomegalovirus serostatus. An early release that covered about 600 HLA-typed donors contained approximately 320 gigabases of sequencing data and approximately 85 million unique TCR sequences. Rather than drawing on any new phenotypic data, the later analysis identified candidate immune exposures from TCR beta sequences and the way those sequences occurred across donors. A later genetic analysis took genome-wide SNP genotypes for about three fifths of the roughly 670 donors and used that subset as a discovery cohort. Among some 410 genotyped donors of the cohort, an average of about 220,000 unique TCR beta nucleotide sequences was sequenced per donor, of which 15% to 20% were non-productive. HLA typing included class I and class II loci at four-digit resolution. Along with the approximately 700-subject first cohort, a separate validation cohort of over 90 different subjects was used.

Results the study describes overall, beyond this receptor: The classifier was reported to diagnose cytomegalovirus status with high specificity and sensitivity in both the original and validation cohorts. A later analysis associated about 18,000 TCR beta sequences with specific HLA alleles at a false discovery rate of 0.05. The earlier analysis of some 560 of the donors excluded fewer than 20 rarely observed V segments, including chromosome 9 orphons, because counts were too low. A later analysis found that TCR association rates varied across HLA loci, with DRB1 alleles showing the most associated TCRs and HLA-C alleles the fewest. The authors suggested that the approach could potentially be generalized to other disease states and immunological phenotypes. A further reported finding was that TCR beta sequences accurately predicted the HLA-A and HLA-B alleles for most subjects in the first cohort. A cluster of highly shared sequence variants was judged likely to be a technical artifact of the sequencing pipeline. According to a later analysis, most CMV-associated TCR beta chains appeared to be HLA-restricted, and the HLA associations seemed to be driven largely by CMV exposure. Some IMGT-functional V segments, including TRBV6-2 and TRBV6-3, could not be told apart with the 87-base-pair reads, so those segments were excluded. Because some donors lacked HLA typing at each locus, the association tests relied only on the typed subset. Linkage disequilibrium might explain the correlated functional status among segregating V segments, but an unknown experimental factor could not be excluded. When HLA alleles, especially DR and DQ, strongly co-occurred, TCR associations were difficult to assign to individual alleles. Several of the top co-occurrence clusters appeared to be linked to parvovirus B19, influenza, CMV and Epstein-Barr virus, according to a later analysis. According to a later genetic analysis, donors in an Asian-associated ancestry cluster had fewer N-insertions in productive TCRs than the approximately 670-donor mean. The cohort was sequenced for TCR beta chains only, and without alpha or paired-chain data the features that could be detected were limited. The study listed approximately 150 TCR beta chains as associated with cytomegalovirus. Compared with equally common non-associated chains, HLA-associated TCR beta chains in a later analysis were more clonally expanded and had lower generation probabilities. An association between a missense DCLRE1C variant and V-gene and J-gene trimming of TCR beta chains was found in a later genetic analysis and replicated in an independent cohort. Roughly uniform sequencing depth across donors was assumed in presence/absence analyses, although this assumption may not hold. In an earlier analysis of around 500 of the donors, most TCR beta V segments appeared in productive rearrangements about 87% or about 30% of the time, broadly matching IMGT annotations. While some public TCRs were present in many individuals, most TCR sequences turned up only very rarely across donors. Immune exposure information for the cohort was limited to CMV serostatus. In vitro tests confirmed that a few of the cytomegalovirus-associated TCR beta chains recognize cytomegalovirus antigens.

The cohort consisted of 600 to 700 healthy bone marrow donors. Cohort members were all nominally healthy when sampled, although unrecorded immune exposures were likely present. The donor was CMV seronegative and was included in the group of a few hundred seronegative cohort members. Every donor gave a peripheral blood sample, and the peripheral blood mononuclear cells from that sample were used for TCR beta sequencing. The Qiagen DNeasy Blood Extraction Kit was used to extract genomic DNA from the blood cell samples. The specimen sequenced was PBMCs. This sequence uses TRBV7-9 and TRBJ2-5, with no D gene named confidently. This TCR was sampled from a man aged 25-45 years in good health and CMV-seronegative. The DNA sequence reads TGTGCCAGCAGCAATTCCCAGAACCAAGAGACCCAGTACTTC. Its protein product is CASSNSQNQETQYF.